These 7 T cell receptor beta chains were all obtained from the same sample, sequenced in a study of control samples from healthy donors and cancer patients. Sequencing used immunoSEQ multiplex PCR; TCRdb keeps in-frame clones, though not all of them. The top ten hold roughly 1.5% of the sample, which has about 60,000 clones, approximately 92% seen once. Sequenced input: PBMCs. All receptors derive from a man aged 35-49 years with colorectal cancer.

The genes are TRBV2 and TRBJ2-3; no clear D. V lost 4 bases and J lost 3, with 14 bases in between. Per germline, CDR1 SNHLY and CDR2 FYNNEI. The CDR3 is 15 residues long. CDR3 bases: TGTGCCAGCAGTGCGGCGGCTGCGAGGACAGATACGCAGTATTTT. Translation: CASSAAAARTDTQYF.

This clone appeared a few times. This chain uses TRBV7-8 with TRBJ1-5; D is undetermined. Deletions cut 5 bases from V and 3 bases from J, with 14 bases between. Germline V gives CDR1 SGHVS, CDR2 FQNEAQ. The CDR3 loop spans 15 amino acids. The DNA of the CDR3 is TGTGCCAGCAGCCCTTTTCAAGGGATCAATCAGCCCCAGCATTTT. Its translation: CASSPFQGINQPQHF.

The CDR3 is CASSSSGRYYEQYF. The CDR3 coding sequence is TGTGCCAGCAGTTCGAGCGGGCGGTACTACGAGCAGTACTTC. This chain connects TRBV2 to TRBJ2-7; D is perhaps TRBD2 (6 bases). This CDR3 contains 14 residues. V dropped 5 bases and J dropped 3 bases, with 14 bases sitting between them. The germline V gene encodes CDR1 SNHLY and CDR2 FYNNEI.

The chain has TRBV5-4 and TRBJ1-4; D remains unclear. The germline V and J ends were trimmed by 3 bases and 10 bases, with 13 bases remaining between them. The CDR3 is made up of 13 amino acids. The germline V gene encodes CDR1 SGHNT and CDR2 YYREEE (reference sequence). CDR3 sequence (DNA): TGTGCCAGCAGCTCCGCGGACGCCTCAAAACTGTTTTTT. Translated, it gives CASSSADASKLFF.

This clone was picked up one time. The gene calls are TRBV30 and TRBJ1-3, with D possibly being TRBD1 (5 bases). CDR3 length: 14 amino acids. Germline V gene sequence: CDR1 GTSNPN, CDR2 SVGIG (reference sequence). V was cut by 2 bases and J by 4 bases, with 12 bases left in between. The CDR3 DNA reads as TGTGCCTGGAGTTCCGGGACGGAAGGAAACACCATATATTTT. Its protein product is CAWSSGTEGNTIYF. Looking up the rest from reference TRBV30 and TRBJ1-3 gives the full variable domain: SQTIHQWPATLVQPVGSPLSLECTVEGTSNPNLYWYRQAAGRGLQLLFYSVGIGQISSEVPQNLSASRPQDRQFILSSKKLLLSDSGFYLCAWSSGTEGNTIYFGEGSWLTVV.

The CDR3 reads CASSLASGGGDTQYF. In nucleotides, the CDR3 is TGCGCCAGCAGCTTGGCGAGCGGGGGTGGCGATACGCAGTATTTT. The rearrangement uses TRBV5-1 and TRBJ2-3; 8 positions agree with TRBD2. This CDR3 is 15 amino acids long. After removal of 0 bases from V and 6 bases from J, the junction contained 6 bases not matched to a gene. The germline V gene has CDR1 SGHRS and CDR2 YFSETQ.

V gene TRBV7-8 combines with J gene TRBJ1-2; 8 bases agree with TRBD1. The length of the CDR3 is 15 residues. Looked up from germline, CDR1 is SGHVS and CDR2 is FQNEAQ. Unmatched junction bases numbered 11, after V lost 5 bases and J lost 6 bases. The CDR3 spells CASSREGQVSNGYTF. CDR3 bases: TGTGCCAGCAGCCGCGAGGGACAGGTTTCCAATGGCTACACCTTC.